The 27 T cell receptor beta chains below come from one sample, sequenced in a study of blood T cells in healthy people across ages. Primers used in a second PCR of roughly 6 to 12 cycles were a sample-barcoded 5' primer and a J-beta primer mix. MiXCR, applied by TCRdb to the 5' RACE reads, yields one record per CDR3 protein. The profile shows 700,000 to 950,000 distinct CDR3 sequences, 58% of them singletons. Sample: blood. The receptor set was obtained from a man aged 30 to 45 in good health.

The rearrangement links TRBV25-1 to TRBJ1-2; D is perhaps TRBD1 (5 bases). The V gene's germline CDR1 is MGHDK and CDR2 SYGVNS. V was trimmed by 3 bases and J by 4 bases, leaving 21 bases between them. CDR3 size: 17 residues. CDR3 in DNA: TGTGCCAGCAGTGATTCGTGGGGCGGACGAGGTCCCTATGGCTACACCTTC. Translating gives CASSDSWGGRGPYGYTF.

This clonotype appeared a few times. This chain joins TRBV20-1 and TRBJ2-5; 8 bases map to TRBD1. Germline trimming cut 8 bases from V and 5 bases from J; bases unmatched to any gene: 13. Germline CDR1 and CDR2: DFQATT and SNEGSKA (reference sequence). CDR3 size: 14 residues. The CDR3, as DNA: TGCAGTTCACCCAGGGGGCGCCTTGGGGAGACCCAGTACTTC. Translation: CSSPRGRLGETQYF.

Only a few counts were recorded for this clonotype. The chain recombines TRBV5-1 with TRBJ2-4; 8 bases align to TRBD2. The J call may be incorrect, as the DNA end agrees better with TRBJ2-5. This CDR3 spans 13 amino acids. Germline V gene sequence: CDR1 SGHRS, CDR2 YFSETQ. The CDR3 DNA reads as TGCGCCAGCACGGGGGGGAGTGCAGAGACCCAGTACTTC. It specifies CASTGGSAETQYF.

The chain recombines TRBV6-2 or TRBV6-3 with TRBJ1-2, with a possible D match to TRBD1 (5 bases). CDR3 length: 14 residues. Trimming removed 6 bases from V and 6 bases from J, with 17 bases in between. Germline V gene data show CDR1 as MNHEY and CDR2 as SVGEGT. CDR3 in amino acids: CASRLIGTQHGYTF. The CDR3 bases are TGTGCCAGCAGACTCATTGGGACGCAACATGGCTACACCTTC.

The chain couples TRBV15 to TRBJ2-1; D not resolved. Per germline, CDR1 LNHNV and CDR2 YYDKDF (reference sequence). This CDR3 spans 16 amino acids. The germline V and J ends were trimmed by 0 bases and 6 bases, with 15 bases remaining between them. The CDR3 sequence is CATSRDRFAETNEQFF. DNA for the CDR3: TGTGCCACCAGCAGAGATCGATTTGCGGAGACCAATGAGCAGTTCTTC.

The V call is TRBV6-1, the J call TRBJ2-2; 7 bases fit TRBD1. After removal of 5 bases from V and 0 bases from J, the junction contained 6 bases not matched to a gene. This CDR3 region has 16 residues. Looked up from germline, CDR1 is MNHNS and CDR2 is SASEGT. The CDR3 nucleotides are TGTGCCAGCAGTACACAGGGGAAGGCGAACACCGGGGAGCTGTTTTTT. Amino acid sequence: CASSTQGKANTGELFF.

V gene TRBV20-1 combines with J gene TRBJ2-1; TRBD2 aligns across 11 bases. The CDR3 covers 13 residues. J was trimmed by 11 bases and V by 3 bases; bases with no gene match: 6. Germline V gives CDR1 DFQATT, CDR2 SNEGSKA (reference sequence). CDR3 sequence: CSASSGGDSKQFF. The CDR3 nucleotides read TGCAGTGCTAGTAGCGGGGGGGATAGTAAGCAGTTCTTC.

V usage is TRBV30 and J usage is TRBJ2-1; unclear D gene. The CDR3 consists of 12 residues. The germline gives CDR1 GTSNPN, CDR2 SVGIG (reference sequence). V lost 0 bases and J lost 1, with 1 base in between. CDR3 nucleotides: TGTGCCTGGAGTGTTTCCTACAATGAGCAGTTCTTC. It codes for CAWSVSYNEQFF.

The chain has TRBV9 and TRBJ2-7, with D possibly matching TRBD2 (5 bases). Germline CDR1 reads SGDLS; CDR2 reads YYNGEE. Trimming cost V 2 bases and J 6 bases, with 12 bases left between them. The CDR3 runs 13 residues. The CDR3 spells CASSVLAYGEQYF. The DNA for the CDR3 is TGTGCCAGCAGCGTCCTAGCCTACGGCGAGCAGTACTTC.

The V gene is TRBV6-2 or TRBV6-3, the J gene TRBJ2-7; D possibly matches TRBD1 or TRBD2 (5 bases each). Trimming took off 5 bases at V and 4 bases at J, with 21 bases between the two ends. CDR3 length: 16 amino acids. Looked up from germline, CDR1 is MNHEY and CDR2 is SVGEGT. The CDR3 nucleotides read TGTGCCAGCAGTGACGAGCGCCGGGACGGTAGGTACGAGCAGTACTTC. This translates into CASSDERRDGRYEQYF.

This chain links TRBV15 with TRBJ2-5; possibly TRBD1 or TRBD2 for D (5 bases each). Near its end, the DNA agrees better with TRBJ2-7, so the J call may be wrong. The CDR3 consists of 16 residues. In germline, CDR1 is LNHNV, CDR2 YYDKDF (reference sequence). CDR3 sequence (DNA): TGTGCCACCAGCAGATTGGGTGGGACGAGAACCTACGAGCAGTACTTC. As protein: CATSRLGGTRTYEQYF.

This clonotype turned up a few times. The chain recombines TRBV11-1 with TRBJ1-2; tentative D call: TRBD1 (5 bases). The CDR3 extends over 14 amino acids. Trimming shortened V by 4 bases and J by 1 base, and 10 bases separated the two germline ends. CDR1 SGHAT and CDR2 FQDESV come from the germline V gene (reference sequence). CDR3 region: CASSSDRINYGYTF. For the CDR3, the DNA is TGTGCCAGCAGCTCCGACAGAATTAACTATGGCTACACCTTC.

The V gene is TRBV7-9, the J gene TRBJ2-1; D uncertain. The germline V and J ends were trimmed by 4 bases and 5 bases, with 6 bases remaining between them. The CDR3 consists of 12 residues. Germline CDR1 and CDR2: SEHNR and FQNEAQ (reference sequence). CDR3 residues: CASSWPDNEQFF. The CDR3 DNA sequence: TGTGCCAGCAGCTGGCCGGACAATGAGCAGTTCTTC. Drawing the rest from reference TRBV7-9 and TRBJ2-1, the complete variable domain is DTGVSQNPRHKITKRGQNVTFRCDPISEHNRLYWYRQTLGQGPEFLTYFQNEAQLEKSRLLSDRFSAERPKGSFSTLEIQRTEQGDSAMYLCASSWPDNEQFFGPGTRLTVL.

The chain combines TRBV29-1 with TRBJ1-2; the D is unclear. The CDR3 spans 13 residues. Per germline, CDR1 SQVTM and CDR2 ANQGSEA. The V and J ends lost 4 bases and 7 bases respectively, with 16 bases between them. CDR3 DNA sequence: TGCAGCGTTGGAGAGCGAGGCCCTGTTGGCTACACCTTC. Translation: CSVGERGPVGYTF.

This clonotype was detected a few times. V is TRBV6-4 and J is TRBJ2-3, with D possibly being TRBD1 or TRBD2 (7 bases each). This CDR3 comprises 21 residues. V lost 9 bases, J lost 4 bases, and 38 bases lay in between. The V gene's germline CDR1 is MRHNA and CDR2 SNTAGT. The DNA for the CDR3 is TGTGCCAGGGAATCGGGACAGTATTTAGGACTAGGGTCAAACGTTCCAGATACGCAGTATTTT. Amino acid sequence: CARESGQYLGLGSNVPDTQYF.

The CDR3 loop reads CASSQDAGPTDTQYF. In DNA form, the CDR3 reads TGCGCCAGCAGCCAAGACGCGGGCCCCACAGATACGCAGTATTTT. J is TRBJ2-3 and V is TRBV4-1; D perhaps matches TRBD2 (5 bases). This CDR3 region has 15 residues. Per the germline V gene, CDR1 is MGHRA and CDR2 is YSYEKL. The ends were cut back, 0 bases at V and 2 bases at J, with 9 bases in the middle.

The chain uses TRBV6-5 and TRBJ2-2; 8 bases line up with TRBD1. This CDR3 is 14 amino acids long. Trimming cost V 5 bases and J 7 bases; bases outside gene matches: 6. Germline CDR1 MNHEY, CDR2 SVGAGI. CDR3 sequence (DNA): TGTGCCAGCAGTCTAATCAGGGGGCTCGGGGAGCTGTTTTTT. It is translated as CASSLIRGLGELFF.

CDR3 protein: CASSRPGLGYNEQFF. CDR3 DNA: TGTGCCAGCAGCCGACCGGGACTGGGGTACAATGAGCAGTTCTTC. V is TRBV28 and J is TRBJ2-1; perhaps TRBD2 as D (6 bases). Germline loops: CDR1 MDHEN, CDR2 SYDVKM. The CDR3 sequence is 15 residues long. Trimming cost V 6 bases and J 4 bases, with 16 bases left between them.

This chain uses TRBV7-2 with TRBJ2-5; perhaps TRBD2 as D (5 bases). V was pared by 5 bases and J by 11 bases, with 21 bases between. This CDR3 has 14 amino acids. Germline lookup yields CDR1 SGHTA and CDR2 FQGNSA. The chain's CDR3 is CASSRPGLVSEQYF. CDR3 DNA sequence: TGTGCCAGCAGCCGCCCCGGACTGGTTAGTGAGCAGTACTTC.

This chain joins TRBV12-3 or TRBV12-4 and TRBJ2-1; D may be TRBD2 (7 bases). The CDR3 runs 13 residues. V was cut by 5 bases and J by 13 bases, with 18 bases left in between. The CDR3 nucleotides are TGTGCCAGCAGTGCCCCTAGGGGGGAGGGTCAGTTCTTC. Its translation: CASSAPRGEGQFF.

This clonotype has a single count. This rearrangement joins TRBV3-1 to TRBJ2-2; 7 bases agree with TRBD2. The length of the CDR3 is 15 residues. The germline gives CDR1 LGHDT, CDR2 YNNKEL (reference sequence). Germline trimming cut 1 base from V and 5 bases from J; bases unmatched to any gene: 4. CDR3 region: CASSQAGEGTGELFF. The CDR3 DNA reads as TGTGCCAGCAGCCAAGCCGGGGAGGGGACCGGGGAGCTGTTTTTT.

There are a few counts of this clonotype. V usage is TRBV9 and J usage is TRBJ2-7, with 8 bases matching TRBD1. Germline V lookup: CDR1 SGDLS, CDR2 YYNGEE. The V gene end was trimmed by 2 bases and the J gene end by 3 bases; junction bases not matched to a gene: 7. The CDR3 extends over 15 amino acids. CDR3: CASSVSGGAGYEQYF. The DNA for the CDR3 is TGTGCCAGCAGCGTCTCAGGGGGCGCGGGCTACGAGCAGTACTTC.

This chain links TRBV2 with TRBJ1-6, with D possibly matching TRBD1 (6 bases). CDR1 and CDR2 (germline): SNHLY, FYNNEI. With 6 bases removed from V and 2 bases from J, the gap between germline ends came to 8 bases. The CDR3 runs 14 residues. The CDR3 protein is CASRRTAYNSPLHF. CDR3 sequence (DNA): TGTGCCAGCAGAAGGACAGCCTATAATTCACCCCTCCACTTT.

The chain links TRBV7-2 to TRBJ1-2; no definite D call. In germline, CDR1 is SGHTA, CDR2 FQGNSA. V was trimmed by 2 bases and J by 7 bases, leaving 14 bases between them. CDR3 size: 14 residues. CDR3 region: CASSLRDPEGGYTF. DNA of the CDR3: TGTGCCAGCAGCTTAAGAGACCCGGAGGGTGGCTACACCTTC.

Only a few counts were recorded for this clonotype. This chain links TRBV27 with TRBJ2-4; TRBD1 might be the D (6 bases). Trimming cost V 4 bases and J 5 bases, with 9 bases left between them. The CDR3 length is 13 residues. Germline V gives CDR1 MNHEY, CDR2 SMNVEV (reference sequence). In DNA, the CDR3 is TGTGCCAGCAGTTCCCGGACAGAAAACATTCAGTACTTC. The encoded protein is CASSSRTENIQYF.

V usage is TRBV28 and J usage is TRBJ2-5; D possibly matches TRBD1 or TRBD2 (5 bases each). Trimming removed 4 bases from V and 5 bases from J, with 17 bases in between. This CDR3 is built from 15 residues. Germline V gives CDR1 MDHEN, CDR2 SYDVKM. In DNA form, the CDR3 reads TGTGCCAGCAGTTCCCTGGGGCAGGGAGTGGAGACCCAGTACTTC. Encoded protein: CASSSLGQGVETQYF. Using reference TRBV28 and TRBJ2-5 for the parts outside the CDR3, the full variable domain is DVKVTQSSRYLVKRTGEKVFLECVQDMDHENMFWYRQDPGLGLRLIYFSYDVKMKEKGDIPEGYSVSREKKERFSLILESASTNQTSMYLCASSSLGQGVETQYFGPGTRLLVL.

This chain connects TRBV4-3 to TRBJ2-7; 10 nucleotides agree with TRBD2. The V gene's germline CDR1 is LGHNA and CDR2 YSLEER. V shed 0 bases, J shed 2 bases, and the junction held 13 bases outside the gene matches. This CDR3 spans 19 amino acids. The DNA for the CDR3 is TGCGCCAGCAGCCAAGACGCCAAGATGGGACTAGCGTGGACCTACGAGCAGTACTTC. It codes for CASSQDAKMGLAWTYEQYF.